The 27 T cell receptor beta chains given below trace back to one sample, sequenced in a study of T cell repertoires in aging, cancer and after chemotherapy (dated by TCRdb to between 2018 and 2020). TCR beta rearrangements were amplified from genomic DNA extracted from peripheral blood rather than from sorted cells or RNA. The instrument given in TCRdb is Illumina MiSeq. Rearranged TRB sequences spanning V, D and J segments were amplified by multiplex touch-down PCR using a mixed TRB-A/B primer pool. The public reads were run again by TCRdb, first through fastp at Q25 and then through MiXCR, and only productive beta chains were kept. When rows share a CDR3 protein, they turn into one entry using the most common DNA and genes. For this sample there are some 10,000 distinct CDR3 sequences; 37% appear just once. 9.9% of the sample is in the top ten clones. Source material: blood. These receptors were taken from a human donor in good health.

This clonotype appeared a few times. CDR3 in amino acids: CASSLDPLLAGGPLTYNEQFF. The CDR3 region has the DNA TGTGCCAGCAGCTTGGATCCATTACTAGCGGGAGGGCCCTTAACCTACAATGAGCAGTTCTTC. The gene calls are TRBV5-6 and TRBJ2-1; TRBD2 matches 13 bases. V shed 0 bases, J shed 2 bases, and the junction held 14 bases outside the gene matches. The CDR3 totals 21 residues. Germline loops: CDR1 SGHDT, CDR2 YYEEEE.

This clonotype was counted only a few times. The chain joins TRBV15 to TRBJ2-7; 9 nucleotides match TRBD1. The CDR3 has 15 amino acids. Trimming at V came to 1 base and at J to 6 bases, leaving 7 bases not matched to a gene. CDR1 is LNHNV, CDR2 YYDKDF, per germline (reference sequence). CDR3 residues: CATSRAPDRGGEQYF. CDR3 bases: TGTGCCACCAGCAGAGCTCCGGACAGGGGAGGCGAGCAGTACTTC. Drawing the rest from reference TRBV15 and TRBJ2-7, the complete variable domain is DAMVIQNPRYQVTQFGKPVTLSCSQTLNHNVMYWYQQKSSQAPKLLFHYYDKDFNNEADTPDNFQSRRPNTSFCFLDIRSPGLGDTAMYLCATSRAPDRGGEQYFGPGTRLTVT.

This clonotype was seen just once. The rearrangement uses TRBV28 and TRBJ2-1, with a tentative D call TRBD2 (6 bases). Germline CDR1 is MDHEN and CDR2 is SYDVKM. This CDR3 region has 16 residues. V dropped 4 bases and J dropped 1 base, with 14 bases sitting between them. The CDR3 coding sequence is TGTGCCAGCAGTTCTTCCGGGAGAACTTCCTACAATGAGCAGTTCTTC. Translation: CASSSSGRTSYNEQFF.

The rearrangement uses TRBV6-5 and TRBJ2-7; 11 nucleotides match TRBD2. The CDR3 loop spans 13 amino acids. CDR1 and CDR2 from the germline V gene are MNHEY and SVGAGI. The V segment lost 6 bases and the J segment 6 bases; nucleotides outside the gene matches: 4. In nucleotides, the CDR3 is TGTGCCAGCAGGCTAGCGGGAGGTTCCGAGCAGTACTTC. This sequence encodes CASRLAGGSEQYF.

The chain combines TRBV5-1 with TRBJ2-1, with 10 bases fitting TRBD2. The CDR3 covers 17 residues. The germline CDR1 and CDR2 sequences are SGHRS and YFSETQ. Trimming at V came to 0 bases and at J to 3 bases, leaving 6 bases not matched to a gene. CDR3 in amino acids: CASSLDGAGGGYNEQFF. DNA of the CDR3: TGCGCCAGCAGCTTGGACGGAGCGGGAGGGGGCTACAATGAGCAGTTCTTC. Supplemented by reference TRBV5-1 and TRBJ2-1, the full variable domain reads KAGVTQTPRYLIKTRGQQVTLSCSPISGHRSVSWYQQTPGQGLQFLFEYFSETQRNKGNFPGRFSGRQFSNSRSEMNVSTLELGDSALYLCASSLDGAGGGYNEQFFGPGTRLTVL.

The CDR3 is CASSPGQGIGYEQYF. The CDR3 nucleotides read TGTGCCAGCAGCCCCGGACAGGGAATAGGGTACGAGCAGTACTTC. This rearrangement joins TRBV6-5 to TRBJ2-7, with 8 nucleotides matching TRBD1. V gave up 6 bases and J gave up 4 bases; unmatched junction bases: 11. This CDR3 comprises 15 residues. CDR1 is MNHEY, CDR2 SVGAGI, per germline.

The CDR3 DNA sequence: TGCGCCAGCAGCCCGACTAGCGGGAGTTCCTACGAGCAGTACTTC. Protein: CASSPTSGSSYEQYF. The chain links TRBV5-1 to TRBJ2-7; 12 nucleotides match TRBD2. J gave up 1 base and V 4 bases, and 3 bases lay outside the gene matches. Germline values: CDR1 SGHRS, CDR2 YFSETQ. This CDR3 has 15 amino acids.

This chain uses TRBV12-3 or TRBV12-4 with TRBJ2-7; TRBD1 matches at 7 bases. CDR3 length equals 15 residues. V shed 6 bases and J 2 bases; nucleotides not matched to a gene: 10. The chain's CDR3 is CASSVRDRDPYEQYF. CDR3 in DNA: TGTGCCAGCAGCGTCCGGGACAGAGACCCCTACGAGCAGTACTTC.

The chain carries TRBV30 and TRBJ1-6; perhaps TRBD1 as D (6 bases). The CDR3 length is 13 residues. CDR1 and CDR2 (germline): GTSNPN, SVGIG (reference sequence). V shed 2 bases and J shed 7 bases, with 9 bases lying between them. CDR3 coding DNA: TGTGCCTGGAGTAACAGGGTAAATTCACCCCTCCACTTT. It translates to CAWSNRVNSPLHF.

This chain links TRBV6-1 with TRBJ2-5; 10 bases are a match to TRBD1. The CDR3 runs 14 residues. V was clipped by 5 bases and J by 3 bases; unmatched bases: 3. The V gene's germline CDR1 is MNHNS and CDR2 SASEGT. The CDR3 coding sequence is TGTGCCAGCAGTTGGGGGACAGGGGAAGAGACCCAGTACTTC. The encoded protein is CASSWGTGEETQYF.

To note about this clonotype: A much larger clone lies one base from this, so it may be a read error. Here the CDR3 DNA reads TGTGCCAGCAGTCCCGAACACAATGAGCAGTTCTTC. Its translation is CASSPEHNEQFF. The chain links TRBV6-2 or TRBV6-3 to TRBJ2-1; D not certain. Trimming stripped 5 bases from V and 5 bases from J, with 7 bases between. Germline-derived CDR1 and CDR2 are MNHEY and SVGEGT. This CDR3 contains 12 residues.

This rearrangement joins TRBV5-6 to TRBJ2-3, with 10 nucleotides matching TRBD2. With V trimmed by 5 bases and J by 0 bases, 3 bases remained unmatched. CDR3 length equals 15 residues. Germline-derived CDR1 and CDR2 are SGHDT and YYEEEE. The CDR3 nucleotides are TGTGCCAGCAGGGTGACTAGCGGGAGCACAGATACGCAGTATTTT. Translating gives CASRVTSGSTDTQYF.

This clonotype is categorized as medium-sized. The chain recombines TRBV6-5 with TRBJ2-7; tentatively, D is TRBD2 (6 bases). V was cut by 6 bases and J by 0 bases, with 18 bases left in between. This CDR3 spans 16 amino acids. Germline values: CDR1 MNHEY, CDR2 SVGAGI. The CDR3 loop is CASRALLRGTSYEQYF. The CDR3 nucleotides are TGTGCCAGCAGGGCCCTACTTCGGGGGACCTCCTACGAGCAGTACTTC.

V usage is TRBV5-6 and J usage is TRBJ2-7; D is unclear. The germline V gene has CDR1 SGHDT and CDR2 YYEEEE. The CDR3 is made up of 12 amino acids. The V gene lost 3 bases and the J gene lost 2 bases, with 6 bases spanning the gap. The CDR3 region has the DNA TGTGCCAGCAGCTCTCGGACCTACGAGCAGTACTTC. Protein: CASSSRTYEQYF.

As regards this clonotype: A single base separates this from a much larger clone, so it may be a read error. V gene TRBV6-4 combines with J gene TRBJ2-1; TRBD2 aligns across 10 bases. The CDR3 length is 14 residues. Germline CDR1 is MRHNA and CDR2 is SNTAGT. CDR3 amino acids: CAISDSSGSNEQFF. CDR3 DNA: TGTGCCATCAGTGACTCTAGCGGGAGCAATGAGCAGTTCTTC.

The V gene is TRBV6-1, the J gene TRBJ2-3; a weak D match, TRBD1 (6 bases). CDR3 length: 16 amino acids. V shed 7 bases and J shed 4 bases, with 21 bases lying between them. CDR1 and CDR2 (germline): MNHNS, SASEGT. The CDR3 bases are TGTGCCAGCACAAGATGGGGGCCTTCCCGGGCAGATACGCAGTATTTT. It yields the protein CASTRWGPSRADTQYF.

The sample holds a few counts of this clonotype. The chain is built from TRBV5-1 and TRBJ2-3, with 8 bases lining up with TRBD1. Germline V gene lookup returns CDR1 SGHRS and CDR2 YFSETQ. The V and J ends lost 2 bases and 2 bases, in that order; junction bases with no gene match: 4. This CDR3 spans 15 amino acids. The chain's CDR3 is CASSFQGAHTDTQYF. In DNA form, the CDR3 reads TGCGCCAGCAGCTTCCAGGGGGCGCACACAGATACGCAGTATTTT.

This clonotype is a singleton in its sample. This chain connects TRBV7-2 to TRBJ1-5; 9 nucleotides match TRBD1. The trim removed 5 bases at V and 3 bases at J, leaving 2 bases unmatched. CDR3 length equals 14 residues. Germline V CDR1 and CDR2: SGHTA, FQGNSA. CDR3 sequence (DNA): TGTGCCAGCAGCCGACAGGGGGACAATCAGCCCCAGCATTTT. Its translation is CASSRQGDNQPQHF. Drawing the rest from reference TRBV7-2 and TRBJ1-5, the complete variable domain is GAGVSQSPSNKVTEKGKDVELRCDPISGHTALYWYRQSLGQGLEFLIYFQGNSAPDKSGLPSDRFSAERTGGSVSTLTIQRTQQEDSAVYLCASSRQGDNQPQHFGDGTRLSIL.

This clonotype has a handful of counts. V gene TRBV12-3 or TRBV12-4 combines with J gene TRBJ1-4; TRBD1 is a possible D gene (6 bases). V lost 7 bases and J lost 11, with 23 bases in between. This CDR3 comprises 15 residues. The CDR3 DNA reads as TGTGCCAGCAAGGAGGGCTACAGGGAAAGGGGGAAACTGTTTTTT. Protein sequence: CASKEGYRERGKLFF.

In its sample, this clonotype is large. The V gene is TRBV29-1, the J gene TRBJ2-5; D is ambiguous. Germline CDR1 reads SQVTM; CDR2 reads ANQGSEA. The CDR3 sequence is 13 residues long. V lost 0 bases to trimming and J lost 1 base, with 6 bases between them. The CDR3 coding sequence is TGCAGCGTTGAAGACCCCTTCCAAGAGACCCAGTACTTC. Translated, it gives CSVEDPFQETQYF.

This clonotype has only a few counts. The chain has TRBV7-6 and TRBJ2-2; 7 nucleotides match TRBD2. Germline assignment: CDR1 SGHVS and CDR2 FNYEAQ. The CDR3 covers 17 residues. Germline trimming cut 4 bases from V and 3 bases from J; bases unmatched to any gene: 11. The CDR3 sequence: CASSSKRGLADTGELFF. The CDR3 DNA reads TGTGCCAGCAGCTCCAAGAGGGGCCTAGCGGACACCGGGGAGCTGTTTTTT. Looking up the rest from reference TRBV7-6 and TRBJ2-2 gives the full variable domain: GAGVSQSPRYKVTKRGQDVALRCDPISGHVSLYWYRQALGQGPEFLTYFNYEAQQDKSGLPNDRFSAERPEGSISTLTIQRTEQRDSAMYRCASSSKRGLADTGELFFGEGSRLTVL.

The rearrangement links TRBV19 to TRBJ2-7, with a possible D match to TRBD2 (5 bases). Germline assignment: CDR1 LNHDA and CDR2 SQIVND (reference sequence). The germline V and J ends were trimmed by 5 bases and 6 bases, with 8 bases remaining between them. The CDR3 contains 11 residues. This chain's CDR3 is CASSGGLEQYF. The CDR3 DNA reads TGTGCCAGTAGTGGAGGTCTCGAGCAGTACTTC. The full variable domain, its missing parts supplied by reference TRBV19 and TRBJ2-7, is DGGITQSPKYLFRKEGQNVTLSCEQNLNHDAMYWYRQDPGQGLRLIYYSQIVNDFQKGDIAEGYSVSREKKESFPLTVTSAQKNPTAFYLCASSGGLEQYFGPGTRLTVT.

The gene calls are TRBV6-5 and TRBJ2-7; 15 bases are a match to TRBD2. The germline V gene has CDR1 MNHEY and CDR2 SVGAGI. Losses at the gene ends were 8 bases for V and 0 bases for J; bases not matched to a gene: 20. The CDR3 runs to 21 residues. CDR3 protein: CASATSGLAGGQVSRSYEQYF. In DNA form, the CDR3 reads TGTGCCAGCGCGACGTCGGGACTAGCGGGAGGTCAAGTAAGCCGCTCCTACGAGCAGTACTTC.

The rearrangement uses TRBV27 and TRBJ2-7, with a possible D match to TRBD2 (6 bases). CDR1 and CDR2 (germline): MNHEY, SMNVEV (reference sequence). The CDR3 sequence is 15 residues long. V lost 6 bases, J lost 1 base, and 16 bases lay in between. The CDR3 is CASSWDGGLSYEQYF. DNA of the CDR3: TGTGCCAGCAGCTGGGACGGGGGATTGTCCTACGAGCAGTACTTC.

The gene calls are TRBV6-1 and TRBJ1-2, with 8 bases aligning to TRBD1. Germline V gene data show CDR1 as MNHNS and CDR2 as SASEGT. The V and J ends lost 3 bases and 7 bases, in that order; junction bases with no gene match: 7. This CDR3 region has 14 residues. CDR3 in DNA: TGTGCCAGCAGTGAGACAGGGGCAACTGGTGGCTACACCTTC. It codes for CASSETGATGGYTF.

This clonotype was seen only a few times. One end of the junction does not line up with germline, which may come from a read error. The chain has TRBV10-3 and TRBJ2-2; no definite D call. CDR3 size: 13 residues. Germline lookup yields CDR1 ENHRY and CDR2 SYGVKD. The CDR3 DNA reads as TGTGCCAGCAGTGAAGTAAAAACCGGGGAGCTGTTTTTT. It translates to CASSEVKTGELFF.

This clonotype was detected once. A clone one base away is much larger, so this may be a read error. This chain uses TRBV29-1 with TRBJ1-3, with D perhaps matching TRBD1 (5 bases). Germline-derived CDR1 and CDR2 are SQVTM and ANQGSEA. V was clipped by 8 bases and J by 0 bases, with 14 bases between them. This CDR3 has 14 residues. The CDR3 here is CSTLGRDSGNTIYF. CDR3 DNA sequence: TGCAGCACCCTGGGACGCGACTCTGGAAACACCATATATTTT.